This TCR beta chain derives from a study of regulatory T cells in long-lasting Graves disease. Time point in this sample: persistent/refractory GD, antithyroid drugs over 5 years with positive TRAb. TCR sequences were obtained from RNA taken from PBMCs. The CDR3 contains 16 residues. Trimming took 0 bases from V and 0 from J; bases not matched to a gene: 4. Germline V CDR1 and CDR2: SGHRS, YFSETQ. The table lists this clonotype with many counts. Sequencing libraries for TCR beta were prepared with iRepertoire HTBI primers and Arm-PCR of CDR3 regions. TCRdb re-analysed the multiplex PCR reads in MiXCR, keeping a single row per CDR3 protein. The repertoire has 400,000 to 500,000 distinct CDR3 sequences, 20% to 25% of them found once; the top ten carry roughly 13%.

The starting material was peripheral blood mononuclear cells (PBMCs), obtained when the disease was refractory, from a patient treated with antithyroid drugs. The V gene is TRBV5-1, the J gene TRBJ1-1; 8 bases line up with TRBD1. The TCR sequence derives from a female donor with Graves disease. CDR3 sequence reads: CASSLGLDRVNTEAFF. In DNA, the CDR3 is TGCGCCAGCAGCTTGGGTCTGGACAGGGTGAACACTGAAGCTTTCTTT.